This is a list of T cell receptor beta chains from one sample in a study of blood T cells in healthy people across ages. TCRdb reprocessed the 5' RACE reads via MiXCR and lists one record per CDR3 protein. Here the sample spans 1.6 million or so distinct CDR3 sequences, about 32% being singletons. The sequenced sample consisted of blood. These receptors were obtained from a woman aged 30 to 39 in good health. The CDR3 runs from the conserved cysteine through the conserved F or W. The D gene is left open where the match is weak. Not all rows give a size; the values are once, few, many and, for expanded clones, a class.

- TRBJ1-5 few TRBV15 CATSPLLNQPQHF TGTGCCACCAGCCCTTTGCTCAATCAGCCCCAGCATTTT
- TRBJ2-2 - TRBV7-9 CASTGSGVNTGELFF TGTGCCAGCACCGGTAGCGGAGTTAACACCGGGGAGCTGTTTTTT
- TRBJ2-7 few TRBV7-2 CASSLARGLGNEQYF TGTGCCAGCAGCTTAGCGCGGGGCCTAGGAAACGAGCAGTACTTC
- TRBJ2-3 - TRBV15 CATSRDHSTDTQYF TGTGCCACCAGCAGAGATCACAGCACAGATACGCAGTATTTT
TRBD2 TRBJ2-3 few TRBV4-1 CASSQGGGRLLYTQYF TGCGCCAGCAGCCAAGGGGGCGGGAGGTTATTGTATACGCAGTATTTT
TRBD1 TRBJ1-1 - TRBV6-1 CASSGQTNTEAFF TGTGCCAGCTCGGGACAGACGAACACTGAAGCTTTCTTT
- TRBJ1-1 - TRBV18 CASSPPGQPNTEAFF TGTGCCAGCTCACCGCCTGGACAGCCTAACACTGAAGCTTTCTTT
- TRBJ2-4 - TRBV29-1 CSVEGSGSWEQYF TGCAGCGTTGAAGGGTCGGGTTCGTGGGAGCAGTACTTC
- TRBJ1-2 - TRBV19 CASSLGPTAGYTF TGTGCCAGTAGTTTGGGACCTACCGCTGGCTACACCTTC
- TRBJ2-7 - TRBV11-2 CASSLGLGQPYEQYF TGTGCCAGCAGCTTGGGACTCGGACAGCCCTACGAGCAGTACTTC
- TRBJ2-5 few TRBV27 CASSLGGAGQETQYF TGTGCCAGCAGTTTAGGGGGGGCCGGGCAAGAGACCCAGTACTTC
TRBD1 TRBJ2-3 - TRBV24-1 CATSGEGQTEDTQYF TGTGCCACCAGTGGCGAGGGACAGACCGAGGATACGCAGTATTTT
TRBD2 TRBJ2-5 - TRBV6-1 CASSGGRAWETQYF TGTGCCAGCAGTGGTGGGAGGGCCTGGGAGACCCAGTACTTC
TRBD2 TRBJ2-1 - TRBV24-1 CATSDPGTSFEQFF TGTGCCACCAGTGACCCCGGGACTAGTTTTGAGCAGTTCTTC
- TRBJ1-2 few TRBV27 CASSFRANYGYTF TGTGCCAGCAGTTTCAGGGCTAACTATGGCTACACCTTC
TRBD2 TRBJ2-1 - TRBV2 CASTLDAGVSYNEQFF TGTGCCAGCACCCTGGACGCGGGGGTGTCCTACAATGAGCAGTTCTTC
TRBD1 TRBJ2-1 - TRBV28 CASSSPGQGDFTNEQFF TGTGCCAGCAGTTCCCCGGGACAGGGAGACTTTACAAATGAGCAGTTCTTC
TRBD2 TRBJ2-7 many TRBV10-2 CASRSGRGVNEQYF TGCGCCAGCAGGTCGGGGCGGGGGGTCAACGAGCAGTACTTC
- TRBJ2-2 - TRBV3-1 CASSQEDGELFF TGTGCCAGCAGCCAAGAAGACGGGGAGCTGTTTTTT
- TRBJ2-3 - TRBV6-1 CASSETPRPKTGDTQYF TGTGCCAGCAGTGAGACGCCCCGGCCGAAAACAGGGGATACGCAGTATTTT
TRBD1 TRBJ1-1 - TRBV7-9 CATRDRAMNAEAFF TGTGCCACTAGGGACAGGGCTATGAACGCTGAAGCTTTCTTT
- TRBJ2-7 - TRBV5-1 CASSWAWGSYEQYF TGCGCCAGCAGCTGGGCGTGGGGCAGCTACGAGCAGTACTTC
- TRBJ2-7 - TRBV28 CANSLVGDSNLHYEQYF TGTGCCAACAGTTTGGTTGGGGACTCCAACCTCCACTACGAGCAGTACTTC
TRBD1 TRBJ2-4 once TRBV7-6 CASSPRQGYLAKNIQYF TGTGCCAGCAGTCCCCGACAGGGGTATCTAGCCAAAAACATTCAGTACTTC